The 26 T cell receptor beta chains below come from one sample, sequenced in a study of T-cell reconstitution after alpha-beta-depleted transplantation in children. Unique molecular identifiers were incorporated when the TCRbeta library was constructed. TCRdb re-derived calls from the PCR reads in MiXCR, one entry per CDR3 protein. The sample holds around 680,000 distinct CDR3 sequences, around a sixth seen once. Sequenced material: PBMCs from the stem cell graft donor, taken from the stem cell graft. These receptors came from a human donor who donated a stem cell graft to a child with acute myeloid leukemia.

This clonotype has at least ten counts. The CDR3 is CSARRVNEQFF. As DNA, the CDR3 is TGCAGCGCCCGCCGGGTCAATGAGCAGTTCTTC. The J gene is TRBJ2-1, the V gene TRBV29-1, with unresolved D. Looked up from germline, CDR1 is SQVTM and CDR2 is ANQGSEA. The CDR3 contains 11 residues. The V and J ends lost 7 bases and 6 bases respectively, with 10 bases between them.

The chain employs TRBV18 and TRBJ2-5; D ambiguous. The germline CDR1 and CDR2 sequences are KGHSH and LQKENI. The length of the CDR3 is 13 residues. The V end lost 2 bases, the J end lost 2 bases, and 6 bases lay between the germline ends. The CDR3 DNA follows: TGTGCCAGCTCACCAAACAGACAAGAGACCCAGTACTTC. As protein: CASSPNRQETQYF. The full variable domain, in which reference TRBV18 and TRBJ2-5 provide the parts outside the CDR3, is NAGVMQNPRHLVRRRGQEARLRCSPMKGHSHVYWYRQLPEEGLKFMVYLQKENIIDESGMPKERFSAEFPKEGPSILRIQQVVRGDSAAYFCASSPNRQETQYFGPGTRLLVL.

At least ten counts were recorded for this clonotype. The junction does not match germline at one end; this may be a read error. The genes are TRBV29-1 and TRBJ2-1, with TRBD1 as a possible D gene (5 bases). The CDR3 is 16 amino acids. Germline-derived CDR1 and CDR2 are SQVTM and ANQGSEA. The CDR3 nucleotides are TGCAGCGTGGAAGGCCGACAGTACCACTCCTACAATGAGCAGTTCTTC. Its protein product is CSVEGRQYHSYNEQFF.

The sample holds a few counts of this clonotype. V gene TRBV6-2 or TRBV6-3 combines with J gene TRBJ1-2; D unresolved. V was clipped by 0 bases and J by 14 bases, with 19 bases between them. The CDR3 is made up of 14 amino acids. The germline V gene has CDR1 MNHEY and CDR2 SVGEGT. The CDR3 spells CASSYSSQDGPCTF. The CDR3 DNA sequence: TGTGCCAGCAGTTACTCCAGCCAGGACGGCCCTTGTACCTTC.

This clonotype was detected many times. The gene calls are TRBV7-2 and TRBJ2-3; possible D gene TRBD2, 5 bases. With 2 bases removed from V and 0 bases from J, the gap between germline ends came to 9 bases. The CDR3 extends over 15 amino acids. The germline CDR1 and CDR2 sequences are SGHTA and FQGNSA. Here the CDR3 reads CASSLPTGSTDTQYF. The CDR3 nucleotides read TGTGCCAGCAGCTTACCCACGGGAAGCACAGATACGCAGTATTTT.

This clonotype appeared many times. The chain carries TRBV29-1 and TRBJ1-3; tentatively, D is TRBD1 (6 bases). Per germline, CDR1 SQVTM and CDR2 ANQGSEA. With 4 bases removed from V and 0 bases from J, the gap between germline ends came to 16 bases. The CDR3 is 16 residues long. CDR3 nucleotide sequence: TGCAGCGTTGGAATTACAGGGACCCTCTCTGGAAACACCATATATTTT. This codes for CSVGITGTLSGNTIYF.

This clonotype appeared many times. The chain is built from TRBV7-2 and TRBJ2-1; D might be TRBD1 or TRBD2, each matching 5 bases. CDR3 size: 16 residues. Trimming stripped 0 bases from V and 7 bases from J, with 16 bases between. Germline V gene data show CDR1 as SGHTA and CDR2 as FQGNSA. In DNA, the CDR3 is TGTGCCAGCAGCTTAGCAGGGACCCCGAGGGCGAATGAGCAGTTCTTC. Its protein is CASSLAGTPRANEQFF.

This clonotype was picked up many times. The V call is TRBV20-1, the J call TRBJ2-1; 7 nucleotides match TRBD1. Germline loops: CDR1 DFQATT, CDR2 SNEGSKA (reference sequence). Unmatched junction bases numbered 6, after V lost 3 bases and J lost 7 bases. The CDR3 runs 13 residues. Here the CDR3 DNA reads TGCAGTGCTAGCGCGGACAGGAGTAATGAGCAGTTCTTC. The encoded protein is CSASADRSNEQFF.

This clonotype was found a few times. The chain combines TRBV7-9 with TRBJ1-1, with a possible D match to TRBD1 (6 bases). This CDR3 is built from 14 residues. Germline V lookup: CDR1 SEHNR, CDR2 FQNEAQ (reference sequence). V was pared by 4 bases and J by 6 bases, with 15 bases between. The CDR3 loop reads CASSSIAGAAEAFF. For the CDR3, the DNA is TGTGCCAGCAGCTCCATCGCGGGGGCCGCTGAAGCTTTCTTT.

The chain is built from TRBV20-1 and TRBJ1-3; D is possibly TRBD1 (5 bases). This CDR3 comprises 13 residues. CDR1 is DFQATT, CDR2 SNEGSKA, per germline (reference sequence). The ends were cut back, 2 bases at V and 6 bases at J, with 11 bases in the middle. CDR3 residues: CSARTGLLNTIYF. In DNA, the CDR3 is TGCAGTGCTAGAACGGGACTGTTAAACACCATATATTTT.

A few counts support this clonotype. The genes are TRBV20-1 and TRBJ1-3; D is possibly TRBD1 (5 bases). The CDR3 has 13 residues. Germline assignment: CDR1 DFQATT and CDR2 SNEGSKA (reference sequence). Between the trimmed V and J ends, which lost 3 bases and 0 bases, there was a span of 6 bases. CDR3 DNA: TGCAGTGCTAGGGGGCACTCTGGAAACACCATATATTTT. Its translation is CSARGHSGNTIYF.

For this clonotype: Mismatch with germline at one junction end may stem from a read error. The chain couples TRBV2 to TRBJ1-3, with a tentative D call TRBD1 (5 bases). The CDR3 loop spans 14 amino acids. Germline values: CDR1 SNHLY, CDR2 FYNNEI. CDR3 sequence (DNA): TGTGCCAGCATCTTGGACATCTCTGGAAACACCACATATTTT. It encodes CASILDISGNTTYF.

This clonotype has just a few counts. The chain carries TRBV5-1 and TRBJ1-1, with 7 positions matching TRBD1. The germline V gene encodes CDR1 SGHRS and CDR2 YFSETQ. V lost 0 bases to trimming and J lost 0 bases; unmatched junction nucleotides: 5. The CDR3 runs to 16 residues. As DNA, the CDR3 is TGCGCCAGCAGCTTGGAAGGGGGCTGGTTGAACACTGAAGCTTTCTTT. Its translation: CASSLEGGWLNTEAFF.

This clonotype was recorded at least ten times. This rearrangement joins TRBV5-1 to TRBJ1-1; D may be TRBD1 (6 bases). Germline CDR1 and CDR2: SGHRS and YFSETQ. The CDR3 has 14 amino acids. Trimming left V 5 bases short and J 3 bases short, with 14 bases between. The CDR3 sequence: CASRSQGLDTEAFF. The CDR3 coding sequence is TGCGCCAGCAGATCACAGGGATTGGACACTGAAGCTTTCTTT.

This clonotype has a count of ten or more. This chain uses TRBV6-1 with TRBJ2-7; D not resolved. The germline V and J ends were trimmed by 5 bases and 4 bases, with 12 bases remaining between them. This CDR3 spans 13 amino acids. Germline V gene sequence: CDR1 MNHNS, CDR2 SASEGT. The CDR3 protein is CASSPPFEYEQYF. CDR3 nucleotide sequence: TGTGCCAGCAGTCCCCCGTTCGAATACGAGCAGTACTTC.

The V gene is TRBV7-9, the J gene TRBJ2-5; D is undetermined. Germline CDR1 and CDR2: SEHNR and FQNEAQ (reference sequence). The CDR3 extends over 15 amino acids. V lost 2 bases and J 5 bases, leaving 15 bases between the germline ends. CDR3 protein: CASSLLSRPEETQYF. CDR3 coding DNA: TGTGCCAGCAGCTTACTCTCGAGACCGGAGGAGACCCAGTACTTC. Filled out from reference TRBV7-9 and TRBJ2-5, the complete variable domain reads DTGVSQNPRHKITKRGQNVTFRCDPISEHNRLYWYRQTLGQGPEFLTYFQNEAQLEKSRLLSDRFSAERPKGSFSTLEIQRTEQGDSAMYLCASSLLSRPEETQYFGPGTRLLVL.

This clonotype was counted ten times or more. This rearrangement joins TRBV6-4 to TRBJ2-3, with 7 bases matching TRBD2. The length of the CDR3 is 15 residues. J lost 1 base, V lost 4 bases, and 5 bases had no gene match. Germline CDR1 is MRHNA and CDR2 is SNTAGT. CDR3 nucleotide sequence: TGTGCCAGCAGTGTTGAGCGGGGAGGCACAGATACGCAGTATTTT. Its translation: CASSVERGGTDTQYF.

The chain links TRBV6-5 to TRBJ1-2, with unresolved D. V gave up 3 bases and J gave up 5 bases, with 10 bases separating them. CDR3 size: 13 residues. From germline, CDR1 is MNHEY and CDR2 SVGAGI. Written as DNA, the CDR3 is TGTGCCAGCAGTTATAAAGGACTGTATGGCTACACCTTC. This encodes CASSYKGLYGYTF.

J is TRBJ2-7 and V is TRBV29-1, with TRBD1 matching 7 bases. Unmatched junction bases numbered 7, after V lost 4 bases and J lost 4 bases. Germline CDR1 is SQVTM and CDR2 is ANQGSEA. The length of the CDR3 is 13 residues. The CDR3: CSVGRDSLYEQYF. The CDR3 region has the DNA TGCAGCGTTGGAAGGGACAGTCTTTACGAGCAGTACTTC.

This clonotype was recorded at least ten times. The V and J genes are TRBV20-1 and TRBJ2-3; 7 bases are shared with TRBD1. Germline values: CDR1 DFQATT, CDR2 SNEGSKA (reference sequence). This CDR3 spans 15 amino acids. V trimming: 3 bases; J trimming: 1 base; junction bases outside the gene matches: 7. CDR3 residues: CSASVHRGRTDTQYF. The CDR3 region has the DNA TGCAGTGCTAGTGTCCACAGGGGCCGCACAGATACGCAGTATTTT.

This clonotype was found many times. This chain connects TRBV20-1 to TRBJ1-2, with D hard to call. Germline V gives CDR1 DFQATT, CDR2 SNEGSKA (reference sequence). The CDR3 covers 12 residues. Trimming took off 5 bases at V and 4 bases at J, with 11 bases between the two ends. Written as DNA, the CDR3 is TGCAGTGCTCTCCCCAAGGCCTATGGCTACACCTTC. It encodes CSALPKAYGYTF.

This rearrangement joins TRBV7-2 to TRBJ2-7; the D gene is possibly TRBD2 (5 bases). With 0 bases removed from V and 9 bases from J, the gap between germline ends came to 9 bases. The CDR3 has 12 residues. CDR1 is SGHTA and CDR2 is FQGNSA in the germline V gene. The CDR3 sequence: CASSLAEGGQYF. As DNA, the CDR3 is TGTGCCAGCAGCTTAGCCGAGGGTGGGCAGTACTTC.

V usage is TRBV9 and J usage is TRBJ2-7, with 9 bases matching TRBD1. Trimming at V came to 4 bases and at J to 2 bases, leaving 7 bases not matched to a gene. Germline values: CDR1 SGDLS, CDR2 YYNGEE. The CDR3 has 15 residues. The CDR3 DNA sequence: TGTGCCAGCAGCCCCGGGACAGGGTTTACCTACGAGCAGTACGTC. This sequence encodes CASSPGTGFTYEQYV.

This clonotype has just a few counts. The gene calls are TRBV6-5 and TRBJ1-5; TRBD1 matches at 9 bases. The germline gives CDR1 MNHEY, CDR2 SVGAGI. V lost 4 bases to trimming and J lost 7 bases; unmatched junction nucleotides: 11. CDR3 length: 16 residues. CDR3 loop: CASSWGTGREGQPQHF. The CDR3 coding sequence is TGTGCCAGCAGTTGGGGGACAGGGAGGGAAGGGCAGCCCCAGCATTTT.

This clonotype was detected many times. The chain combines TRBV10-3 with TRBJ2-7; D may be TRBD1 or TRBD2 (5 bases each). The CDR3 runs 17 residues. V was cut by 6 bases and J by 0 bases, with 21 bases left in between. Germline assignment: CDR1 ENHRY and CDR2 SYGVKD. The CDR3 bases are TGTGCCATCAGCTCTCGTGGGGGAATCTCAAGCTCCTACGAGCAGTACTTC. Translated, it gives CAISSRGGISSSYEQYF.

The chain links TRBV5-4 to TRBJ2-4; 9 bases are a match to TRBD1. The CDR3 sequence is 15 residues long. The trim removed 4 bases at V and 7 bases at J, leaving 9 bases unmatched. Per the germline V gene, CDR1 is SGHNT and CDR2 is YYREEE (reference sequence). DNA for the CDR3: TGTGCCAGCAGCCAATTACAGGGGGCATCGAACATTCAGTACTTC. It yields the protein CASSQLQGASNIQYF.